The 32 T cell receptor beta chains below all came from one sample that was sequenced in a study of cytomegalovirus exposure and HLA in healthy donors. Use of 60 Vbeta and 13 Jbeta primers characterized the PCR. Measured with immunoSEQ multiplex PCR; TCRdb has only the in-frame clones, and not every one. This table holds 65,000 to 80,000 clones. Sequencing input: PBMCs. These receptors originate from a man under 40 in good health and CMV-seronegative.

The V and J genes are TRBV27 and TRBJ2-2, with 7 bases fitting TRBD1. Per the germline V gene, CDR1 is MNHEY and CDR2 is SMNVEV (reference sequence). Trimming cost V 5 bases and J 0 bases; bases outside gene matches: 6. This CDR3 has 16 amino acids. DNA for the CDR3: TGTGCCAGCAGTCCTAAGGGGGCCGCGAACACCGGGGAGCTGTTTTTT. This codes for CASSPKGAANTGELFF.

This rearrangement joins TRBV7-8 to TRBJ2-1; 8 bases map to TRBD2. Germline loops: CDR1 SGHVS, CDR2 FQNEAQ. J gave up 3 bases and V 5 bases, and 9 bases lay outside the gene matches. The CDR3 totals 16 residues. As DNA, the CDR3 is TGTGCCAGCAGCCCGAGCGGGAGTAGGGACTACAATGAGCAGTTCTTC. It codes for CASSPSGSRDYNEQFF. The variable domain in full, with the rest retrieved from reference TRBV7-8 and TRBJ2-1, is GAGVSQSPRYKVAKRGQDVALRCDPISGHVSLFWYQQALGQGPEFLTYFQNEAQLDKSGLPSDRFFAERPEGSVSTLKIQRTQQEDSAVYLCASSPSGSRDYNEQFFGPGTRLTVL.

The CDR3 loop reads CSGRDRTGELFF. As DNA, the CDR3 is TGCAGCGGCCGGGACAGGACCGGGGAGCTGTTTTTT. The V and J genes are TRBV29-1 and TRBJ2-2, with TRBD1 identical over 8 bases. J was trimmed by 5 bases and V by 7 bases; bases with no gene match: 3. Germline CDR1 is SQVTM and CDR2 is ANQGSEA. The CDR3 runs to 12 residues.

The J gene is TRBJ2-7, the V gene TRBV7-9, with TRBD1 matching 10 bases. The V gene end was trimmed by 3 bases and the J gene end by 4 bases; junction bases not matched to a gene: 6. Germline V CDR1 and CDR2: SEHNR, FQNEAQ (reference sequence). The CDR3 runs 15 residues. The CDR3 DNA is TGTGCCAGCAGCTTGGGAGGGACAGGGGCTTACGAGCAGTACTTC. Amino acid sequence: CASSLGGTGAYEQYF.

The V and J genes are TRBV27 and TRBJ2-5; 7 nucleotides agree with TRBD2. This CDR3 region has 13 residues. The V gene's germline CDR1 is MNHEY and CDR2 SMNVEV (reference sequence). V lost 8 bases to trimming and J lost 5 bases; unmatched junction nucleotides: 8. The CDR3 is CASSGGSMETQYF. DNA for the CDR3: TGTGCCAGCTCCGGCGGGAGCATGGAGACCCAGTACTTC.

The chain has TRBV6-5 and TRBJ2-1; possible D gene TRBD2, 6 bases. The ends were cut back, 4 bases at V and 0 bases at J, with 13 bases in the middle. This CDR3 is 16 amino acids long. Germline V gives CDR1 MNHEY, CDR2 SVGAGI. CDR3 nucleotide sequence: TGTGCCAGCAGTTCGACAGCGGGTAACTCCTACAATGAGCAGTTCTTC. This sequence encodes CASSSTAGNSYNEQFF.

The chain has TRBV5-1 and TRBJ1-2; 12 bases fit TRBD1. V dropped 4 bases and J dropped 4; count of bases not matched to a gene: 5. Germline CDR1 SGHRS, CDR2 YFSETQ. There are 15 residues in the CDR3. The CDR3 DNA reads TGCGCCAGCAGCCTGGGACAGGGGGCCCTCTATGGCTACACCTTC. Protein product: CASSLGQGALYGYTF.

The rearrangement uses TRBV2 and TRBJ1-3; TRBD1 agrees at 9 bases. Germline-derived CDR1 and CDR2 are SNHLY and FYNNEI. The CDR3 sequence is 18 residues long. V trimming: 5 bases; J trimming: 4 bases; junction bases outside the gene matches: 15. CDR3 amino acids: CASSPRGTGMEGGNTIYF. CDR3 in DNA: TGTGCCAGCAGTCCCCGCGGGACAGGGATGGAGGGAGGAAACACCATATATTTT.

The V call is TRBV9, the J call TRBJ1-1; D is unclear. CDR1 and CDR2 from the germline V gene are SGDLS and YYNGEE. This CDR3 comprises 14 residues. V was shortened by 1 base and J by 2 bases, with 9 bases between the two germline ends. The CDR3 DNA reads TGTGCCAGCAGCGTAATGTCAGGAAACACTGAAGCTTTCTTT. This codes for CASSVMSGNTEAFF.

V gene TRBV11-2 combines with J gene TRBJ2-1, with D possibly matching TRBD1 (6 bases). Germline CDR1 is SGHAT and CDR2 is FQNNGV. V lost 1 base to trimming and J lost 14 bases, with 15 bases between them. The CDR3 covers 13 residues. The CDR3 loop is CASSLAPRGIKFF. The CDR3 DNA reads TGTGCCAGCAGCTTAGCACCGAGGGGGATTAAGTTCTTC.

DNA for the CDR3: TGTGCCAGCAGTCTGGACAGGGGGCACACTGAAGCTTTCTTT. It specifies CASSLDRGHTEAFF. This chain joins TRBV2 and TRBJ1-1; TRBD1 matches at 11 bases. CDR1 and CDR2 (germline): SNHLY, FYNNEI. This CDR3 has 14 residues. Unmatched junction bases numbered 2, after V lost 5 bases and J lost 3 bases.

The chain combines TRBV10-3 with TRBJ2-7, with D unresolved. Germline V lookup: CDR1 ENHRY, CDR2 SYGVKD. Trimming left V 6 bases short and J 7 bases short, with 10 bases between. This CDR3 comprises 11 residues. In DNA, the CDR3 is TGTGCCATCAGGAGTGGTTGGGAGCAGTACTTC. It yields the protein CAIRSGWEQYF.

This chain links TRBV5-6 with TRBJ2-3; no definite D call. Between the trimmed V and J ends, which lost 2 bases and 5 bases, there was a span of 12 bases. CDR1 and CDR2 from the germline V gene are SGHDT and YYEEEE. This CDR3 comprises 14 residues. CDR3 residues: CASSLFSVGDTQYF. The CDR3 region has the DNA TGTGCCAGCAGCTTATTTTCGGTTGGAGATACGCAGTATTTT.

J is TRBJ1-2 and V is TRBV2, with D uncertain. V lost 2 bases to trimming and J lost 2 bases, with 3 bases between them. The CDR3 sequence is 12 residues long. Germline loops: CDR1 SNHLY, CDR2 FYNNEI. CDR3 amino acids: CASSEQNYGYTF. The CDR3 DNA reads as TGTGCCAGCAGTGAACAGAACTATGGCTACACCTTC.

This chain links TRBV13 with TRBJ1-1; no clear D gene. Trimming took off 1 base at V and 3 bases at J, with 9 bases between the two ends. CDR3 length: 14 amino acids. CDR1 is PRHDT, CDR2 FYEKMQ, per germline (reference sequence). In nucleotides, the CDR3 is TGTGCCAGCAGCTTAGTAAGAACTTACACTGAAGCTTTCTTT. Amino acids: CASSLVRTYTEAFF.

CDR3 amino acids: CASSPRTGGADGYTF. CDR3 in DNA: TGTGCCAGCAGCCCCCGGACAGGGGGAGCGGATGGCTACACCTTC. This chain links TRBV5-5 with TRBJ1-2; 10 nucleotides match TRBD1. The CDR3 covers 15 residues. V shed 4 bases and J 6 bases; nucleotides not matched to a gene: 9. Germline values: CDR1 SGHKS, CDR2 YYEKEE (reference sequence).

V usage is TRBV2 and J usage is TRBJ2-5; 10 bases agree with TRBD2. Germline V lookup: CDR1 SNHLY, CDR2 FYNNEI. The J segment lost 4 bases and the V segment lost 7 bases, leaving 9 bases of the junction unmatched. CDR3 length: 15 amino acids. Here the CDR3 reads CASTVAGGFGETQYF. The DNA for the CDR3 is TGTGCCAGCACCGTAGCGGGGGGCTTTGGAGAGACCCAGTACTTC.

This chain uses TRBV7-9 with TRBJ2-6; 10 positions agree with TRBD1. The CDR3 is 16 residues long. Germline V gene sequence: CDR1 SEHNR, CDR2 FQNEAQ (reference sequence). V lost 7 bases to trimming and J lost 1 base; unmatched junction nucleotides: 4. CDR3 amino acids: CASTRQGASGANVLTF. Written as DNA, the CDR3 is TGTGCCAGCACCAGACAGGGGGCATCTGGGGCCAACGTCCTGACTTTC.

This rearrangement joins TRBV28 to TRBJ2-5, with D perhaps matching TRBD1 (6 bases). The J call could be wrong; TRBJ2-7 is a better fit for the DNA end. Germline CDR1 MDHEN, CDR2 SYDVKM. The CDR3 consists of 15 residues. The CDR3 sequence: CASSLATGPSYEQYF. The CDR3 coding sequence is TGTGCCAGCAGTTTAGCGACAGGTCCATCCTACGAGCAGTACTTC.

The chain combines TRBV5-1 with TRBJ2-2; 9 bases fit TRBD1. The CDR3 consists of 15 residues. V gave up 2 bases and J gave up 5 bases; unmatched junction bases: 4. CDR1 SGHRS and CDR2 YFSETQ come from the germline V gene. This CDR3 reads CASSFGTGRTGELFF. CDR3 bases: TGCGCCAGCAGCTTCGGGACAGGGAGAACCGGGGAGCTGTTTTTT. Variable domain in full (rest from reference TRBV5-1 and TRBJ2-2): KAGVTQTPRYLIKTRGQQVTLSCSPISGHRSVSWYQQTPGQGLQFLFEYFSETQRNKGNFPGRFSGRQFSNSRSEMNVSTLELGDSALYLCASSFGTGRTGELFFGEGSRLTVL.

The chain couples TRBV7-9 to TRBJ2-5; 11 bases fit TRBD1. The CDR3 is 18 residues long. The ends lost 2 bases at V and 5 bases at J; junction bases unmatched: 13. Germline V lookup: CDR1 SEHNR, CDR2 FQNEAQ (reference sequence). This CDR3 is CASSLISPDRGRGETQYF. CDR3 DNA: TGTGCCAGCAGCTTAATCTCGCCGGACAGGGGGCGAGGGGAGACCCAGTACTTC.

J is TRBJ1-5 and V is TRBV6-5, with 10 bases lining up with TRBD1. The CDR3 extends over 14 amino acids. Germline V gene sequence: CDR1 MNHEY, CDR2 SVGAGI. J gave up 4 bases and V 7 bases, and 4 bases lay outside the gene matches. CDR3: CASTGGQGNQPQHF. The CDR3 DNA follows: TGTGCCAGCACCGGGGGACAGGGGAATCAGCCCCAGCATTTT.

The chain couples TRBV29-1 to TRBJ1-2, with D possibly being TRBD1 (6 bases). Germline lookup yields CDR1 SQVTM and CDR2 ANQGSEA. The CDR3 length is 15 residues. V lost 0 bases and J 5 bases, leaving 16 bases between the germline ends. The DNA for the CDR3 is TGCAGCGTTGAAGATGCGACAGGTCTTGGGTATGGCTACACCTTC. The encoded protein is CSVEDATGLGYGYTF.

The chain couples TRBV19 to TRBJ2-7, with 8 positions matching TRBD1. The CDR3 is 14 amino acids. V lost 5 bases to trimming and J lost 4 bases; unmatched junction nucleotides: 7. In germline, CDR1 is LNHDA, CDR2 SQIVND (reference sequence). The CDR3 reads CASSRTGRRYEQYF. The CDR3 DNA reads as TGTGCCAGTAGTCGGACAGGGAGAAGGTACGAGCAGTACTTC.

The chain couples TRBV5-1 to TRBJ2-1; TRBD2 matches 13 bases. Germline CDR1 SGHRS, CDR2 YFSETQ. The CDR3 totals 16 residues. The junction had 7 bases not matched to a gene; V was cut back by 1 base and J by 9 bases. The CDR3 loop is CASSLSTSGRAFEQFF. The CDR3 DNA reads as TGCGCCAGCAGCTTGAGCACTAGCGGGAGGGCCTTTGAGCAGTTCTTC.

The rearrangement joins TRBV29-1 to TRBJ2-2, with 10 bases aligning to TRBD1. Trimming took 5 bases from V and 5 from J; bases not matched to a gene: 17. This CDR3 region has 18 residues. Per germline, CDR1 SQVTM and CDR2 ANQGSEA. The CDR3 DNA reads as TGCAGCGTTAAAACCGCGGACAGGGGGAACCTCGAGACCGGGGAGCTGTTTTTT. As protein: CSVKTADRGNLETGELFF.

This chain links TRBV10-1 with TRBJ2-7; 12 nucleotides agree with TRBD2. This CDR3 region has 15 residues. CDR1 and CDR2 from the germline V gene are WNHNN and SYGVQD (reference sequence). V was clipped by 4 bases and J by 6 bases; unmatched bases: 7. The DNA of the CDR3 is TGCGCCAGCAGTGGGGACTCGGGACTAGCGGGCGAGCAGTACTTC. This gives the protein CASSGDSGLAGEQYF.

This chain connects TRBV29-1 to TRBJ2-7; 7 bases are a match to TRBD1. V trimming: 7 bases; J trimming: 2 bases; junction bases outside the gene matches: 8. The CDR3 is 13 residues long. Germline V gene sequence: CDR1 SQVTM, CDR2 ANQGSEA. This chain's CDR3 is CSASDRNPYEQYF. The CDR3 bases are TGCAGCGCTTCGGACAGGAACCCCTACGAGCAGTACTTC.

This rearrangement joins TRBV5-6 to TRBJ2-6; D gene uncertain. CDR1 SGHDT and CDR2 YYEEEE come from the germline V gene. CDR3 length equals 14 residues. Trimming took 2 bases from V and 1 from J, leaving 4 bases between them. The CDR3 sequence: CASSFVSGANVLTF. The CDR3 nucleotides are TGTGCCAGCAGCTTCGTATCTGGGGCCAACGTCCTGACTTTC.

V and J are TRBV15 and TRBJ2-5; 9 bases are a match to TRBD2. J was trimmed by 4 bases and V by 6 bases; bases with no gene match: 9. This CDR3 has 15 amino acids. Germline V gives CDR1 LNHNV, CDR2 YYDKDF (reference sequence). CDR3: CATRPAREGAETQYF. For the CDR3, the DNA is TGTGCCACCAGGCCTGCGCGGGAGGGTGCAGAGACCCAGTACTTC.

This rearrangement joins TRBV11-2 to TRBJ1-2; D possibly corresponds to TRBD1 (5 bases). The germline gives CDR1 SGHAT, CDR2 FQNNGV. CDR3 size: 13 residues. Trimming shortened V by 5 bases and J by 5 bases, and 12 bases separated the two germline ends. Written as DNA, the CDR3 is TGTGCCAGCAGCCCCAGGGCAGGGTATGGCTACACCTTC. Translated, it gives CASSPRAGYGYTF.

CDR3 nucleotide sequence: TGTGCCAGCAGTTCGACTAGAGGTTATACGCAGTATTTT. Translation gives CASSSTRGYTQYF. The rearrangement joins TRBV2 to TRBJ2-3, with D tentatively TRBD2 (6 bases). Trimming left V 5 bases short and J 7 bases short, with 13 bases between. The CDR3 is 13 amino acids. Germline assignment: CDR1 SNHLY and CDR2 FYNNEI.